Shown below are 25 T cell receptor beta chains from a single sample sequenced in a study of PD-1 blockade in classical Hodgkin lymphoma. TCRdb keeps only in-frame clones here, not all; method: immunoSEQ multiplex PCR. The table includes some 8,000 clones, about 86% detected once. No patient escaped relapse after autologous stem cell transplantation, and brentuximab vedotin exposure varied. PBMCs, once thawed, yielded CD8+ T cells isolated by magnetic negative selection. The starting material was CD8+ T cells from blood, obtained at baseline. These receptors were collected from a human donor with classical Hodgkin lymphoma.

The chain carries TRBV27 and TRBJ2-1, with 7 bases lining up with TRBD2. From germline, CDR1 is MNHEY and CDR2 SMNVEV (reference sequence). This CDR3 contains 12 residues. The trim removed 8 bases at V and 9 bases at J, leaving 7 bases unmatched. CDR3 sequence: CASQGTNLEQFF. The CDR3 bases are TGTGCCAGCCAAGGGACTAACCTTGAGCAGTTCTTC.

The chain couples TRBV5-6 to TRBJ1-4; D might be TRBD1 (6 bases). The germline CDR1 and CDR2 sequences are SGHDT and YYEEEE. V was clipped by 3 bases and J by 0 bases, with 18 bases between them. This CDR3 is built from 18 residues. The DNA of the CDR3 is TGTGCCAGCAGCTCACTCTCCGTGACAGGAACAACTAATGAAAAACTGTTTTTT. It is translated as CASSSLSVTGTTNEKLFF.

In this sample, this clone turned up a few times. The rearrangement uses TRBV7-3 and TRBJ2-1, with D tentatively TRBD1 (6 bases). Germline CDR1 and CDR2: SGHTA and FQGTGA. V lost 4 bases and J lost 2, with 15 bases in between. The CDR3 has 16 amino acids. The CDR3 here is CASSSVRDTTYNEQFF. As DNA, the CDR3 is TGTGCCAGCAGCTCGGTCCGGGACACGACCTACAATGAGCAGTTCTTC.

The chain is built from TRBV13 and TRBJ1-3, with D hard to call. This CDR3 is 14 amino acids long. The V end was cut by 5 bases, the J end by 4 bases, with 12 bases between. Germline V lookup: CDR1 PRHDT, CDR2 FYEKMQ (reference sequence). CDR3 in amino acids: CASSPGGIGNTIYF. CDR3 coding DNA: TGTGCCAGCAGCCCCGGAGGTATCGGAAACACCATATATTTT.

The rearrangement uses TRBV28 and TRBJ1-5; a weak D match, TRBD1 (6 bases). Germline V gene lookup returns CDR1 MDHEN and CDR2 SYDVKM. The CDR3 runs 15 residues. Trimming pared 8 bases from V and 4 bases from J, leaving 18 bases between. The CDR3 spells CASDFNGGANQPQHF. The CDR3 DNA is TGTGCCAGCGACTTTAACGGGGGGGCGAATCAGCCCCAGCATTTT.

The V call is TRBV19, the J call TRBJ2-3; D unresolved. V shed 4 bases and J shed 1 base, with 18 bases lying between them. The CDR3 contains 17 residues. Germline CDR1 is LNHDA and CDR2 is SQIVND (reference sequence). The CDR3 here is CASSTYDSAPRTDTQYF. The CDR3 DNA sequence: TGTGCCAGTAGTACATATGACTCTGCTCCCCGCACAGATACGCAGTATTTT.

The gene calls are TRBV5-1 and TRBJ2-1; TRBD1 matches at 8 bases. V lost 0 bases to trimming and J lost 4 bases; unmatched junction nucleotides: 6. The CDR3 runs to 16 residues. Germline V lookup: CDR1 SGHRS, CDR2 YFSETQ. The CDR3 coding sequence is TGCGCCAGCAGCTTGGTTGGACAGGGATCGTACAATGAGCAGTTCTTC. Protein product: CASSLVGQGSYNEQFF.

This sequence joins TRBV19 and TRBJ2-7; TRBD1 or TRBD2 may be the D gene (5 bases each). The CDR3 is 13 amino acids. Per the germline V gene, CDR1 is LNHDA and CDR2 is SQIVND (reference sequence). Between the trimmed V and J ends, which lost 6 bases and 5 bases, there was a span of 14 bases. The CDR3 DNA reads TGTGCCAGTAGCCGAGCCCAGGGACACGAGCAGTACTTC. The encoded protein is CASSRAQGHEQYF.

The chain is built from TRBV10-3 and TRBJ2-3; 8 bases align to TRBD2. Germline CDR1 and CDR2: ENHRY and SYGVKD. J was trimmed by 2 bases and V by 2 bases; bases with no gene match: 12. The CDR3 sequence is 18 residues long. The CDR3 reads CAISEVGHLAGHTDTQYF. CDR3 bases: TGTGCCATCAGTGAGGTGGGCCACCTAGCGGGCCACACAGATACGCAGTATTTT.

The J gene is TRBJ2-3, the V gene TRBV21-1; the table calls TRBD2, which could not be checked here. TRBV21-1 is shown as a pseudogene. The CDR3 is made up of 16 amino acids. In nucleotides, the CDR3 is TGTGCCAGCAGCAAACCGCGGGAGACGAGCACAGATACGCAGTATTTT. Its translation is CASSKPRETSTDTQYF.

Only a few counts were recorded for this clone. The CDR3 coding sequence is TGTGCCAGCAGCCAATCCCCGTCGGACACTGAAGCTTTCTTT. It is translated as CASSQSPSDTEAFF. The V call is TRBV4-2, the J call TRBJ1-1, with no clear D. V lost 2 bases and J lost 3, with 10 bases in between. CDR3 length: 14 amino acids. Per germline, CDR1 LGHNA and CDR2 YNFKEQ.

The genes are TRBV6-5 and TRBJ1-2, with a tentative D call TRBD1 (5 bases). Trimming pared 1 base from V and 8 bases from J, leaving 11 bases between. Germline lookup yields CDR1 MNHEY and CDR2 SVGAGI. The CDR3 is 13 amino acids. In nucleotides, the CDR3 is TGTGCCAGCAGTTACTGGTCAGGGATGGGCTACACCTTC. This sequence encodes CASSYWSGMGYTF.

The chain has TRBV4-1 and TRBJ1-1, with a tentative D call TRBD1 (6 bases). The V gene lost 1 base and the J gene lost 9 bases, with 12 bases spanning the gap. The germline V gene has CDR1 MGHRA and CDR2 YSYEKL. This CDR3 is built from 13 residues. The DNA for the CDR3 is TGCGCCAGCAGCCAAGCCGTGGACAGAAAAGCTTTCTTT. Amino acids: CASSQAVDRKAFF.

This chain connects TRBV9 to TRBJ2-1, with TRBD2 matching over 11 bases. This CDR3 has 17 amino acids. Germline CDR1 is SGDLS and CDR2 is YYNGEE. The J segment lost 2 bases and the V segment lost 4 bases, leaving 8 bases of the junction unmatched. The CDR3 spells CASSPRRLAGPYNEQFF. In DNA form, the CDR3 reads TGTGCCAGCAGCCCACGAAGACTAGCGGGGCCCTACAATGAGCAGTTCTTC. Drawing the rest from reference TRBV9 and TRBJ2-1, the complete variable domain is DSGVTQTPKHLITATGQRVTLRCSPRSGDLSVYWYQQSLDQGLQFLIQYYNGEERAKGNILERFSAQQFPDLHSELNLSSLELGDSALYFCASSPRRLAGPYNEQFFGPGTRLTVL.

The chain has TRBV9 and TRBJ2-2; possibly TRBD2 for D (5 bases). This CDR3 is built from 16 residues. Germline CDR1 reads SGDLS; CDR2 reads YYNGEE. The V gene lost 0 bases and the J gene lost 6 bases, with 15 bases spanning the gap. CDR3 nucleotide sequence: TGTGCCAGCAGCGTAGAAGCGGACCAGGTGGCCGGGGAGCTGTTTTTT. Translating it yields CASSVEADQVAGELFF.

The genes are TRBV7-8 and TRBJ2-3; possibly TRBD2 for D (6 bases). This CDR3 has 16 amino acids. V lost 0 bases and J lost 6, with 16 bases in between. Germline V gene sequence: CDR1 SGHVS, CDR2 FQNEAQ. The CDR3 nucleotides read TGTGCCAGCAGCTTAGCGCGGCGGAGGGAGGATGATACGCAGTATTTT. As protein: CASSLARRREDDTQYF.

The V gene is TRBV5-5, the J gene TRBJ2-1; TRBD1 is a possible D gene (6 bases). This CDR3 is built from 12 residues. In germline, CDR1 is SGHKS, CDR2 YYEKEE (reference sequence). With 5 bases removed from V and 7 bases from J, the gap between germline ends came to 10 bases. The CDR3 nucleotides are TGTGCCAGCAGGTCCGACAGGAATGAGCAGTTCTTC. The encoded protein is CASRSDRNEQFF.

There are a few counts of this clone. This chain uses TRBV2 with TRBJ2-3; D gene uncertain. Trimming shortened V by 10 bases and J by 0 bases, and 17 bases separated the two germline ends. This CDR3 contains 15 residues. Germline V gives CDR1 SNHLY, CDR2 FYNNEI. The CDR3 region is CATPRDGTSTDTQYF. CDR3 DNA: TGTGCCACCCCTCGAGACGGAACTAGCACAGATACGCAGTATTTT.

By frequency in the sample, this clone is large (0.1 to 1%). The junction departs from germline at one end; a sequencing error may be responsible. The chain recombines TRBV28 with TRBJ2-1, with 10 bases lining up with TRBD2. CDR1 is MDHEN and CDR2 is SYDVKM in the germline V gene. The CDR3 is 17 residues long. In DNA, the CDR3 is TGTGCCAGCAGTCTATGGTCTAGCGGGAGTTCCTACAATGAGCAGTTCTTC. The encoded protein is CASSLWSSGSSYNEQFF.

This chain connects TRBV10-3 to TRBJ1-4; the D gene is possibly TRBD1 (6 bases). With 3 bases removed from V and 7 bases from J, the gap between germline ends came to 21 bases. The CDR3 is made up of 17 amino acids. CDR1 and CDR2 (germline): ENHRY, SYGVKD. The DNA for the CDR3 is TGTGCCATCAGTGAACACAGGGTCCGGGCTTTAGGTGAAAAACTGTTTTTT. This gives the protein CAISEHRVRALGEKLFF.

This clone came up a few times. This sequence joins TRBV5-3 and TRBJ1-2; weak D call: TRBD1 (5 bases). TRBV5-3 is flagged as an ORF with uncertain function. V was pared by 3 bases and J by 6 bases, with 18 bases between. This CDR3 is built from 15 residues. The CDR3 reads CARSSGPDTVDGYTF. CDR3 nucleotides: TGTGCCAGAAGCTCGGGACCTGATACTGTCGATGGCTACACCTTC.

The V gene is TRBV5-1, the J gene TRBJ2-7; 8 bases fit TRBD1. The junction had 6 bases not matched to a gene; V was cut back by 0 bases and J by 4 bases. The germline CDR1 and CDR2 sequences are SGHRS and YFSETQ. This CDR3 has 15 residues. In DNA, the CDR3 is TGCGCCAGCAGCTTGGAGCCGGACAGGGTTTACGAGCAGTACTTC. Amino acid sequence: CASSLEPDRVYEQYF.

The chain links TRBV10-3 to TRBJ1-4; D remains ambiguous. The V end lost 6 bases, the J end lost 4 bases, and 9 bases lay between the germline ends. CDR1 ENHRY and CDR2 SYGVKD come from the germline V gene. The CDR3 totals 13 residues. CDR3 in amino acids: CAIRSGNNEKLFF. The DNA of the CDR3 is TGTGCCATCAGGTCAGGCAATAATGAAAAACTGTTTTTT.

This clone was counted a few times. This rearrangement joins TRBV12-2 to TRBJ2-4. TRBV12-2 is reported as a pseudogene. The CDR3 totals 9 residues. This chain's CDR3 is CRSKNIQYF. CDR3 DNA sequence: TGCAGGAGCAAAAACATTCAGTACTTC.

The chain links TRBV10-1 to TRBJ2-1; 12 nucleotides match TRBD2. CDR1 is WNHNN, CDR2 SYGVQD, per germline (reference sequence). Unmatched junction bases numbered 5, after V lost 3 bases and J lost 5 bases. CDR3 length equals 16 residues. This CDR3 is CASSEGGLAGHNEQFF. CDR3 DNA sequence: TGCGCCAGCAGTGAAGGAGGACTAGCGGGGCACAATGAGCAGTTCTTC.